These T cell receptor beta chains were read from a single sample in a study of shared clonotypes between healthy human individuals. Profiling relied on immunoSEQ multiplex PCR, and the TCRdb table lists in-frame clones only, not all of them. The repertoire holds roughly 1.4 million clones, with approximately 98.5% as singletons. The source material was naive CD4+ T cells sorted from blood. All receptors come from a man in his thirties or forties in good health. The CDR3 runs from the conserved cysteine through the conserved F or W. Not every row has a clone size; where given, it reads once, few, many or a size class.

cdr3_aa clone_size v_call
CASSPLTGRQPEAFF . TRBV18
CASSLGQNYGYTF . TRBV5-1
CASSPYSGTGWVQYF . TRBV28
CASSRGAGRNNEQFF . TRBV11-2
CASSLLGLAGAEQYF . TRBV10-1
CATARAHEQYF . TRBV19
CASSSATGKQYF . TRBV11-2
CASSLGDERSSGANVLTF . TRBV5-6
CASSPSGGNALGEQYF . TRBV18
CASSPRETQYF . TRBV6-6
CASSLQGSYEQYF . TRBV6-5
CASSPFPGLAGHSYEQYF . TRBV28
CASSPQAGLALGNTIYF . TRBV18
CASSGTGVGETQYF . TRBV28
CASSIQGGETQYF once TRBV5-1
CASNPTGGHTEAFF . TRBV19
CASSLAFYEQYF . TRBV28
CASVAGYEQYF . TRBV10-2
CASSLDRSASGTSYEQYF . TRBV11-2
CASSWVSSYNEQFF few TRBV27
CASSHPQGKLSYEQYF . TRBV5-1
CAIRTSGSGGNEQFF . TRBV10-3
CASSLSTSGGQETQYF . TRBV5-4
CSASGREEQFF once TRBV20-1
CASSHGVDTGELFF . TRBV18
CASSDEDFGDIQYF . TRBV2
CASRRLAETGELFF . TRBV6-6
CASSLKGGEKLFF . TRBV7-3
CASSHKGGIGYTF . TRBV4-3
CASSSDRAVGGTQYF . TRBV7-2
CASSPTGTSITEAFF . TRBV18
CASSSVERASYNEQFF once TRBV11-1
CASSFPSGKFSDTQYF . TRBV5-4
CASSMLAGVGGNEQFF . TRBV7-7
CASRPGLGMGLSADTQYF . TRBV19
CASSTVDRGKTDTQYF . TRBV28
CASRRESSSYEQYF . TRBV5-4
CASSLDHGTGKYF . TRBV5-6
CASSSRADYEQYF . TRBV7-2
CAISETLLAGAPTEQYF . TRBV10-3
CASSYDLAGAQETQYF . TRBV6-5
CASSTDRGNTGELFF . TRBV4-1